This T cell receptor beta chain was obtained from a study of PD-L1 blockade in urothelial cancer. Study-wide context: Males with bladder-origin urothelial cancer constituted about nine tenths of the roughly 30 patients. Analyses used blood from 3 weeks (second dose) and 6 weeks after treatment start. Blood samples had a median of 141,255 T cells.

CDR3 length equals 15 residues. CDR1 is MRHNA and CDR2 is SNTAGT in the germline V gene. The J segment lost 4 bases and the V segment lost 3 bases, leaving 5 bases of the junction unmatched. With regard to this clone: The antigen is unknown.

General study results and limits: Lower pretreatment blood TCR clonality, under the median, predicted better survival, researchers reported.

Profiled with immunoSEQ multiplex PCR; TCRdb holds only in-frame clones, not every one. Among fewer than 25,000 clones listed, approximately 88% were seen once. The TCR was taken from a man aged 45-65 years with urothelial cancer. The rearrangement links TRBV6-4 to TRBJ2-3, with TRBD2 identical over 9 bases. The sequences come from PBMCs, collected around atezolizumab (anti-PD-L1) treatment. The CDR3 DNA is TGTGCCAGCAGTGAAGCTACTAGCGGGTCAGATACGCAGTATTTT. It yields the protein CASSEATSGSDTQYF.